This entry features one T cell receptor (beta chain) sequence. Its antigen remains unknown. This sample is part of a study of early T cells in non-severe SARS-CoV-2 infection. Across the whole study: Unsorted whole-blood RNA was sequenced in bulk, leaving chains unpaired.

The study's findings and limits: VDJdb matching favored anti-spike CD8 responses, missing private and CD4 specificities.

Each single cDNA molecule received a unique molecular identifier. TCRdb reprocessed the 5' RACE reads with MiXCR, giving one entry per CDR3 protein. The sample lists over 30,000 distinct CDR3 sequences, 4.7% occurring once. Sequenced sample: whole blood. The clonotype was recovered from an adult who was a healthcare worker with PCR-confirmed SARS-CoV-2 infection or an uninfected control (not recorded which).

Here the CDR3 reads CASSFGGKKGYGYTF. Written as DNA, the CDR3 is TGTGCCAGCAGCTTTGGAGGGAAAAAGGGCTATGGCTACACCTTC. The J gene is TRBJ1-2, the V gene TRBV7-9, with no clear D. Looked up from germline, CDR1 is SEHNR and CDR2 is FQNEAQ (reference sequence). The CDR3 totals 15 residues. V was clipped by 3 bases and J by 4 bases, with 15 bases between them. The variable domain in full, completed from reference TRBV7-9 and TRBJ1-2, reads DTGVSQNPRHKITKRGQNVTFRCDPISEHNRLYWYRQTLGQGPEFLTYFQNEAQLEKSRLLSDRFSAERPKGSFSTLEIQRTEQGDSAMYLCASSFGGKKGYGYTFGSGTRLTVV.